A selection of T cell receptor beta chains follows, all from one sample in a study of blood T cell repertoires in COVID-19. TCRdb's copy holds only in-frame clones and misses some; the assay was immunoSEQ multiplex PCR. Among tens of thousands of clones listed, roughly 90% were seen once. The sequenced material came from peripheral blood. The receptors come from a woman aged 55-70 years with acute or convalescent COVID-19. CDR3s include the opening cysteine and the closing phenylalanine or tryptophan. Size is omitted from some rows. Given values are once, few, many or a class for expanded clones.

CSASVSLYNEKLFF TRBV20-1 few
CASSKFRGNTEAFF TRBV5-1 NA
CASSPSGFSNQPQHF TRBV9 NA
CASSTPLAGVSTDTQYF TRBV19 NA
CASSYLPGGYTGELFF TRBV6-5 NA
CASSTGTGALTDTQYF TRBV27 NA
CASSLGQADTEAFF TRBV5-1 NA
CASRKSGGPGHTQYF TRBV7-3 NA
CASSYPGDRGETEAFF TRBV6-5 NA
CASSINRWNTEAFF TRBV7-8 NA
CASSSRQGGIEQFF TRBV7-2 NA
CASSLTPPGTGDDTQYF TRBV11-3 NA
CASSTLGGLGGDQETQYF TRBV27 NA
CASSQDRRGTGDTQYF TRBV4-2 few
CASSPPGQTTDTQYF TRBV9 once
CASRPGFSGNTIYF TRBV27 NA
CASSRGLRRVGVLGNEQFF TRBV9 NA
CASSYEGSSYNEQFF TRBV6-5 NA
CASSGAFIHNEQFF TRBV19 NA
CASSSRADTQYF TRBV19 NA
CASRRTGELFF TRBV6-5 NA
CASSLALGAQETQYF TRBV5-6 NA
CASSLGLAEITDTQYF TRBV5-6 NA
CASSGGVREQFF TRBV2 NA
CASSDQATDTQYF TRBV6-4 NA
CASRTGVNTEAFF TRBV5-1 NA
CASSETGAGANVLTF TRBV9 NA
CASSLDAGELFF TRBV6-5 NA
CASSYRGGLLQSPLHF TRBV10-2 NA
CASDSQGAQGTDTQYF TRBV28 NA
CASSQVRSGEKLFF TRBV4-3 NA
CASSPGTSGTGELFF TRBV9 NA
CASSFQGGYGYTF TRBV12-3/TRBV12-4 NA
CEAHPGGPGNEQFF TRBV27 NA
CASSFGSNTGELFF TRBV7-9 NA
CASRTGTGTKKAFF TRBV6-5 NA
CASSPRTGTNYGYTF TRBV4-1 NA
CASSRADTDTQYF TRBV3-1/TRBV3-2 NA
CASSVLGGLNTEAFF TRBV7-6 NA